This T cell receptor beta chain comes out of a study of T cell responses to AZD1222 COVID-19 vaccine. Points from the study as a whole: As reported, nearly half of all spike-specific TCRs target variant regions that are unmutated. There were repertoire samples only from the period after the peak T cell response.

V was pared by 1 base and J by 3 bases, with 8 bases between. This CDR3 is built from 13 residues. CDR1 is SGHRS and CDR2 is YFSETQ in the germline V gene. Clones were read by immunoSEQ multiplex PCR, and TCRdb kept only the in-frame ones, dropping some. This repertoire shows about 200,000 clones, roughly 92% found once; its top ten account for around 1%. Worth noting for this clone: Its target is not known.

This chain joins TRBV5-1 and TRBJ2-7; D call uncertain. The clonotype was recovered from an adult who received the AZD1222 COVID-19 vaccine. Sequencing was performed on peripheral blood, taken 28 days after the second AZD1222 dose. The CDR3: CASSLQDRYEQYF. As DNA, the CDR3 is TGCGCCAGCAGCTTGCAGGACCGCTACGAGCAGTACTTC. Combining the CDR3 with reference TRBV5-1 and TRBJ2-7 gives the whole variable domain KAGVTQTPRYLIKTRGQQVTLSCSPISGHRSVSWYQQTPGQGLQFLFEYFSETQRNKGNFPGRFSGRQFSNSRSEMNVSTLELGDSALYLCASSLQDRYEQYFGPGTRLTVT.